Presented here are 17 T cell receptor beta chains from one specimen sequenced in a study of blood T cell repertoires in COVID-19 (TCRdb year 2020). Library preparation was by the immunoSEQ multiplex PCR assay. TCRdb mirrors the immuneACCESS table, restricted to in-frame sequences. Some clones are absent from its copies; in checked studies, under half trace to an unresolved V gene, and the reason for the others is unknown. The sample table records under 300,000 clones; more than 70% of these occur just once. The leading ten clones occupy under 2.5% of the sample. Material: peripheral blood. Receptors originate from a woman in her 40s who had recovered from COVID-19.

This chain connects TRBV3-1 (or the pseudogene TRBV3-2) to TRBJ1-1, with a possible D match to TRBD1 (6 bases). The CDR3 has 16 residues. The germline V and J ends were trimmed by 0 bases and 1 base, with 12 bases remaining between them. The germline V gene has CDR1 LGHDT and CDR2 YNNKEL (reference sequence). The CDR3 DNA sequence: TGTGCCAGCAGCCAAGAATGCGACAGGAGGAACACTGAAGCTTTCTTT. It is translated as CASSQECDRRNTEAFF.

This clone has a single count. The V call is TRBV2, the J call TRBJ2-7; D may be TRBD2 (6 bases). Germline loops: CDR1 SNHLY, CDR2 FYNNEI. The CDR3 contains 15 residues. V was clipped by 11 bases and J by 3 bases, with 23 bases between them. The CDR3 sequence: CAVKPDGGTIYEQYF. Here the CDR3 DNA reads TGTGCCGTCAAACCCGATGGCGGGACGATCTACGAGCAGTACTTC.

The CDR3 sequence is CAWIPGLAREQYF. The CDR3 nucleotides read TGTGCCTGGATTCCGGGACTAGCTCGGGAGCAGTACTTC. The chain carries TRBV30 and TRBJ2-7; 9 bases fit TRBD2. The CDR3 has 13 residues. The junction had 8 bases not matched to a gene; V was cut back by 4 bases and J by 7 bases. The germline V gene encodes CDR1 GTSNPN and CDR2 SVGIG (reference sequence).

This rearrangement joins TRBV24-1 to TRBJ2-7, with a weak D call TRBD1 (5 bases). V was trimmed by 3 bases and J by 4 bases, leaving 6 bases between them. The CDR3 loop spans 12 amino acids. The germline V gene encodes CDR1 KGHDR and CDR2 SFDVKD. The chain's CDR3 is CATSDTGYEQYF. CDR3 in DNA: TGTGCCACCAGTGATACAGGATACGAGCAGTACTTC.

CDR3 amino acids: CASSSSIGGYTF. CDR3 DNA sequence: TGTGCCAGCAGTTCCTCCATCGGGGGCTACACCTTC. The V call is TRBV28, the J call TRBJ1-2; no definite D call. The CDR3 runs 12 residues. V lost 4 bases and J 8 bases, leaving 11 bases between the germline ends. Germline CDR1 MDHEN, CDR2 SYDVKM.

The rearrangement uses TRBV11-2 and TRBJ2-7; TRBD2 matches at 12 bases. Germline values: CDR1 SGHAT, CDR2 FQNNGV. The CDR3 spans 17 residues. With V trimmed by 1 base and J by 2 bases, 6 bases remained unmatched. In nucleotides, the CDR3 is TGTGCCAGCAGCTTAGCGACTAGCGGGGGCCGTACCTACGAGCAGTACTTC. As protein: CASSLATSGGRTYEQYF.

The chain couples TRBV13 to TRBJ1-1; the match to TRBD1 covers 7 bases. The ends lost 4 bases at V and 3 bases at J; junction bases unmatched: 11. The germline gives CDR1 PRHDT, CDR2 FYEKMQ (reference sequence). CDR3 length: 16 residues. CDR3 in DNA: TGTGCCAGCAGCTCCTACAGGGGCGGGGTGGACACTGAAGCTTTCTTT. This sequence encodes CASSSYRGGVDTEAFF.

The chain couples TRBV5-6 to TRBJ1-2; TRBD1 matches at 10 bases. Germline V gene sequence: CDR1 SGHDT, CDR2 YYEEEE. J was trimmed by 7 bases and V by 4 bases; bases with no gene match: 7. The CDR3 consists of 14 residues. DNA for the CDR3: TGTGCCAGCAGCGCGGACAGGGGGGCCAGTGGCTACACCTTC. Translating gives CASSADRGASGYTF.

The chain carries TRBV27 and TRBJ2-1, with D tentatively TRBD1 (5 bases). The CDR3 runs 12 residues. V lost 6 bases to trimming and J lost 4 bases, with 7 bases between them. Germline V CDR1 and CDR2: MNHEY, SMNVEV (reference sequence). The CDR3 is CASSQGYNEQFF. The CDR3 region has the DNA TGTGCCAGCAGCCAGGGATACAATGAGCAGTTCTTC.

The chain employs TRBV3-1 (or the pseudogene TRBV3-2) and TRBJ2-3; 9 positions agree with TRBD2. Trimming removed 5 bases from V and 1 base from J; junction bases left unmatched: 4. The CDR3 has 15 residues. The germline V gene encodes CDR1 LGHDT and CDR2 YNNKEL (reference sequence). CDR3 residues: CASSSRLAGTDTQYF. The CDR3 region has the DNA TGTGCCAGCAGCAGTCGACTAGCGGGCACAGATACGCAGTATTTT.

This rearrangement joins TRBV28 to TRBJ1-2, with D tentatively TRBD1 (5 bases). The germline V gene has CDR1 MDHEN and CDR2 SYDVKM. CDR3 length: 12 amino acids. Trimming stripped 5 bases from V and 4 bases from J, with 8 bases between. Here the CDR3 reads CASSQQVYGYTF. The CDR3, as DNA: TGTGCCAGCAGTCAACAGGTCTATGGCTACACCTTC.

Of note for this clone: This CDR3 is also generated by other DNA sequences in the sample. The gene calls are TRBV5-4 and TRBJ2-7, with 9 nucleotides matching TRBD1. CDR3 size: 15 residues. CDR1 is SGHNT and CDR2 is YYREEE in the germline V gene (reference sequence). V was pared by 0 bases and J by 2 bases, with 3 bases of the junction left unmatched. In nucleotides, the CDR3 is TGTGCCAGCAGCTTGGGCGGGACAGGGACCTACGAGCAGTACTTC. Protein sequence: CASSLGGTGTYEQYF.

The rearrangement joins TRBV7-2 to TRBJ1-4; D perhaps matches TRBD1 (5 bases). Trimming pared 4 bases from V and 2 bases from J, leaving 8 bases between. Per the germline V gene, CDR1 is SGHTA and CDR2 is FQGNSA. CDR3 length equals 14 residues. CDR3 DNA: TGTGCCAGCAGCTACTGGGGCACTAATGAAAAACTGTTTTTT. Translated: CASSYWGTNEKLFF.

This chain joins TRBV6-5 and TRBJ2-7; D is undetermined. Trimming pared 0 bases from V and 3 bases from J, leaving 12 bases between. Per germline, CDR1 MNHEY and CDR2 SVGAGI. The CDR3 is made up of 15 amino acids. As DNA, the CDR3 is TGTGCCAGCAGTTACTCGACGGTACGGGTCTACGAGCAGTACTTC. Protein product: CASSYSTVRVYEQYF.

This clone was detected only once. The gene calls are TRBV11-3 and TRBJ2-7, with a possible D match to TRBD2 (5 bases). V dropped 5 bases and J dropped 7 bases, with 18 bases sitting between them. Germline CDR1 reads SGHNT; CDR2 reads YENEEA. CDR3 size: 14 residues. The CDR3: CASSPGFETGEQYF. The CDR3 bases are TGTGCCAGCAGCCCCGGATTTGAAACGGGGGAGCAGTACTTC.

The rearrangement uses TRBV29-1 and TRBJ2-3; 13 positions agree with TRBD2. CDR1 and CDR2 from the germline V gene are SQVTM and ANQGSEA. With V trimmed by 4 bases and J by 3 bases, 4 bases remained unmatched. The CDR3 contains 15 residues. The CDR3 coding sequence is TGCAGCGTTGGGGCGACTAGCGGGAGGACAGATACGCAGTATTTT. This gives the protein CSVGATSGRTDTQYF.

This clone was counted a few times. The rearrangement joins TRBV25-1 to TRBJ2-1, with a possible D match to TRBD1 (6 bases). In germline, CDR1 is MGHDK, CDR2 SYGVNS. Trimming took 3 bases from V and 10 from J, leaving 10 bases between them. The CDR3 runs 12 residues. CDR3 sequence: CASSETGLEQFF. As DNA, the CDR3 is TGTGCCAGCAGTGAGACAGGTCTGGAGCAGTTCTTC.